Listed below are T cell receptor beta chains from one sample, sequenced in a study of shared clonotypes between healthy human individuals. Sequenced by immunoSEQ multiplex PCR; TCRdb stores in-frame clones only, minus some. The top ten clones hold about 0.21% of a sample with over 750,000 clones, about 97% of them seen once. Sequenced input: naive CD8+ T cells sorted from blood. The origin of the receptors is a man under 40 in good health. CDR3s include the opening cysteine and the closing phenylalanine or tryptophan. Fields, in order: CDR3 protein, CDR3 DNA, V gene, D gene, clone size, CDR3 length, J gene. The D gene is left open where the match is weak. Size values are once, few and many counts, or a class for expanded clones, and some rows have none.

CDR3: CASSQLASGFTDTQYF
DNA: TGCGCCAGCAGCCAATTAGCTAGCGGGTTCACAGATACGCAGTATTTT
V: TRBV4-3
D: TRBD2
size: -
length: 16
J: TRBJ2-3

CDR3: CASSLRWGDYTEAFF
DNA: TGCGCCAGCAGCCTTCGATGGGGGGACTACACTGAAGCTTTCTTT
V: TRBV4-1
D: -
size: -
length: 15
J: TRBJ1-1

CDR3: CASSPGAGVRGSHEQFF
DNA: TGTGCCAGCTCACCGGGAGCGGGAGTAAGGGGTAGCCATGAGCAGTTCTTC
V: TRBV18
D: TRBD2
size: -
length: 17
J: TRBJ2-1

CDR3: CSVEDLKEGTEAFF
DNA: TGCAGCGTTGAAGATCTTAAGGAGGGGACTGAAGCTTTCTTT
V: TRBV29-1
D: -
size: -
length: 14
J: TRBJ1-1

CDR3: CASSPPLAGEQFF
DNA: TGTGCCAGCAGCCCCCCTTTGGCTGGTGAGCAGTTCTTC
V: TRBV5-5
D: -
size: -
length: 13
J: TRBJ2-1

CDR3: CASSYSGGSATEQYF
DNA: TGTGCCAGCAGTTACTCGGGAGGGAGTGCGACCGAGCAGTACTTC
V: TRBV6-5
D: TRBD2
size: -
length: 15
J: TRBJ2-7

CDR3: CASSLTSGITSYEQYF
DNA: TGTGCCAGCAGCTTAACTAGCGGGATTACTTCCTACGAGCAGTACTTC
V: TRBV7-3
D: TRBD2
size: -
length: 16
J: TRBJ2-7

CDR3: CASSEAGNTEAFF
DNA: TGTGCCAGCAGCGAGGCAGGGAACACTGAAGCTTTCTTT
V: TRBV5-6
D: -
size: once
length: 13
J: TRBJ1-1

CDR3: CAFTVGYEQYF
DNA: TGTGCCTTCACGGTCGGGTACGAGCAGTACTTC
V: TRBV7-9
D: -
size: -
length: 11
J: TRBJ2-7

CDR3: CASSSVPNSYEQYF
DNA: TGTGCCAGCAGTTCCGTCCCTAACTCCTACGAGCAGTACTTC
V: TRBV27
D: -
size: -
length: 14
J: TRBJ2-7

CDR3: CASSSRLAGLTDTQYF
DNA: TGCGCCAGCAGCTCCAGACTAGCGGGCCTCACAGATACGCAGTATTTT
V: TRBV4-1
D: TRBD2
size: -
length: 16
J: TRBJ2-3

CDR3: CATKPISSTDTQYF
DNA: TGTGCCACCAAGCCGATATCTAGCACAGATACGCAGTATTTT
V: TRBV28
D: -
size: -
length: 14
J: TRBJ2-3

CDR3: CAISEDPYEQYF
DNA: TGTGCCATCAGTGAGGATCCCTACGAGCAGTACTTC
V: TRBV10-3
D: -
size: -
length: 12
J: TRBJ2-7

CDR3: CASSWGTGELFF
DNA: TGTGCCAGCAGTTGGGGGACCGGGGAGCTGTTTTTT
V: TRBV28
D: -
size: once
length: 12
J: TRBJ2-2

CDR3: CASSRTGDNEQFF
DNA: TGTGCCAGCTCACGGACAGGGGACAATGAGCAGTTCTTC
V: TRBV18
D: TRBD1
size: -
length: 13
J: TRBJ2-1

CDR3: CASSPLANSYEQYF
DNA: TGCGCCAGCAGCCCTTTAGCTAACTCCTACGAGCAGTACTTC
V: TRBV4-1
D: -
size: once
length: 14
J: TRBJ2-7

CDR3: CASSLDRGPSYNEQFF
DNA: TGTGCCAGCAGCTTGGACAGGGGGCCCTCCTACAATGAGCAGTTCTTC
V: TRBV5-4
D: TRBD1
size: -
length: 16
J: TRBJ2-1

CDR3: CASSLSWYQETQYF
DNA: TGTGCCAGCAGTTTATCGTGGTACCAAGAGACCCAGTACTTC
V: TRBV27
D: -
size: -
length: 14
J: TRBJ2-5

CDR3: CASSPPGGEKLFF
DNA: TGTGCCAGCAGCCCCCCGGGAGGAGAAAAACTGTTTTTT
V: TRBV7-9
D: -
size: -
length: 13
J: TRBJ1-4

CDR3: CASSQGLAILNEQFF
DNA: TGCGCCAGCAGCCAAGGACTAGCGATCCTCAATGAGCAGTTCTTC
V: TRBV4-3
D: TRBD2
size: -
length: 15
J: TRBJ2-1

CDR3: CASSLPGGNQPQHF
DNA: TGTGCCAGCAGCTTACCAGGGGGCAATCAGCCCCAGCATTTT
V: TRBV7-9
D: -
size: -
length: 14
J: TRBJ1-5

CDR3: CAWSGVGSGQETQYF
DNA: TGTGCCTGGAGTGGGGTCGGCTCCGGCCAAGAGACCCAGTACTTC
V: TRBV30
D: -
size: once
length: 15
J: TRBJ2-5

CDR3: CASRLAGGRSYEQYF
DNA: TGTGCCAGCAGATTGGCGGGTGGACGGTCCTACGAGCAGTACTTC
V: TRBV7-2
D: -
size: -
length: 15
J: TRBJ2-7

CDR3: CSVAAAMGTEAFF
DNA: TGCAGCGTTGCTGCGGCCATGGGCACTGAAGCTTTCTTT
V: TRBV29-1
D: -
size: -
length: 13
J: TRBJ1-1

CDR3: CASSLPGQGTTEAFF
DNA: TGTGCCAGCAGCCTACCAGGACAGGGGACGACTGAAGCTTTCTTT
V: TRBV28
D: TRBD1
size: -
length: 15
J: TRBJ1-1

CDR3: CASSALSLSSTDTQYF
DNA: TGTGCCAGCAGCGCCCTCTCGCTATCTAGCACAGATACGCAGTATTTT
V: TRBV9
D: -
size: -
length: 16
J: TRBJ2-3

CDR3: CASSEDRAYEQYF
DNA: TGTGCCAGCAGTGAGGACAGGGCCTACGAGCAGTACTTC
V: TRBV6-1
D: TRBD1
size: -
length: 13
J: TRBJ2-7

CDR3: CASSSFTDTQYF
DNA: TGTGCCAGCAGCTCCTTCACAGATACGCAGTATTTT
V: TRBV11-3
D: -
size: -
length: 12
J: TRBJ2-3

CDR3: CASRSVSSYEQYF
DNA: TGTGCCAGCCGGAGCGTCAGCTCCTACGAGCAGTACTTC
V: TRBV27
D: -
size: -
length: 13
J: TRBJ2-7

CDR3: CASRDTGHRSGANVLTF
DNA: TGCGCCAGCAGAGATACGGGACACCGCTCTGGGGCCAACGTCCTGACTTTC
V: TRBV10-2
D: -
size: -
length: 17
J: TRBJ2-6

CDR3: CASSPGKDRVADTQYF
DNA: TGCGCCAGCAGCCCCGGAAAGGACAGGGTTGCAGATACGCAGTATTTT
V: TRBV5-1
D: TRBD1
size: -
length: 16
J: TRBJ2-3

CDR3: CASSLRGTSGRDTQYF
DNA: TGTGCCAGCAGCTTACGAGGGACTAGCGGGAGAGATACGCAGTATTTT
V: TRBV5-6
D: TRBD2
size: -
length: 16
J: TRBJ2-3

CDR3: CASSTDRESDTQYF
DNA: TGTGCCAGCAGCACGGACAGGGAATCGGATACGCAGTATTTT
V: TRBV13
D: TRBD1
size: -
length: 14
J: TRBJ2-3

CDR3: CASSTSGLAGGPRWLYF
DNA: TGTGCCAGCAGCACTAGTGGGCTAGCGGGAGGGCCGAGGTGGCTGTACTTC
V: TRBV7-2
D: TRBD2
size: -
length: 17
J: TRBJ2-7

CDR3: CASSFGGGPYEQYF
DNA: TGCGCCAGCAGCTTCGGGGGCGGCCCTTACGAGCAGTACTTC
V: TRBV5-1
D: -
size: once
length: 14
J: TRBJ2-7

CDR3: CSVVEGYEQYF
DNA: TGCAGCGTTGTTGAGGGCTACGAGCAGTACTTC
V: TRBV29-1
D: -
size: -
length: 11
J: TRBJ2-7

CDR3: CASSGFGVSNYGYTF
DNA: TGTGCCAGCAGTGGCTTTGGCGTCAGTAACTATGGCTACACCTTC
V: TRBV25-1
D: -
size: -
length: 15
J: TRBJ1-2

CDR3: CASSAVGTYVGHEQFF
DNA: TGTGCCAGCAGTGCCGTCGGGACCTACGTTGGGCATGAGCAGTTCTTC
V: TRBV25-1
D: -
size: -
length: 16
J: TRBJ2-1

CDR3: CSVVGTENIQYF
DNA: TGCAGCGTTGTGGGGACAGAAAACATTCAGTACTTC
V: TRBV29-1
D: TRBD1
size: -
length: 12
J: TRBJ2-4

CDR3: CASSYWQAYNEQFF
DNA: TGTGCCAGCAGTTACTGGCAGGCCTACAATGAGCAGTTCTTC
V: TRBV6-6
D: -
size: -
length: 14
J: TRBJ2-1

CDR3: CASGDRASYEQYF
DNA: TGTGCCAGCGGGGACAGGGCGAGCTACGAGCAGTACTTC
V: TRBV6-5
D: TRBD1
size: -
length: 13
J: TRBJ2-7

CDR3: CASSDGGSGGYTF
DNA: TGCGCCAGCAGTGATGGGGGATCTGGTGGCTACACCTTC
V: TRBV10-2
D: -
size: -
length: 13
J: TRBJ1-2

CDR3: CASSSTGNQPQHF
DNA: TGTGCCAGCAGCTCAACAGGCAATCAGCCCCAGCATTTT
V: TRBV7-8
D: -
size: -
length: 13
J: TRBJ1-5

CDR3: CASSPQHLYEQYF
DNA: TGCGCCAGCAGCCCGCAGCACCTCTACGAGCAGTACTTC
V: TRBV4-1
D: -
size: -
length: 13
J: TRBJ2-7

CDR3: CASSLTGGASSDTEAFF
DNA: TGCGCCAGCAGCTTGACAGGGGGCGCGAGTTCGGACACTGAAGCTTTCTTT
V: TRBV5-1
D: TRBD1
size: -
length: 17
J: TRBJ1-1

CDR3: CASITGTSGSYEQYF
DNA: TGTGCCAGCATTACCGGGACTAGCGGGAGCTACGAGCAGTACTTC
V: TRBV27
D: TRBD2
size: few
length: 15
J: TRBJ2-7

CDR3: CASSLGGQGGTDTQYF
DNA: TGTGCCAGCAGCTTAGGTGGACAGGGGGGCACAGATACGCAGTATTTT
V: TRBV13
D: TRBD1
size: -
length: 16
J: TRBJ2-3

CDR3: CASSQEWTSANEQFF
DNA: TGTGCCAGCAGCCAAGAATGGACTAGCGCCAATGAGCAGTTCTTC
V: TRBV4-2
D: TRBD2
size: -
length: 15
J: TRBJ2-1

CDR3: CASRRSNQPQHF
DNA: TGTGCCAGCAGGAGGTCCAATCAGCCCCAGCATTTT
V: TRBV2
D: -
size: -
length: 12
J: TRBJ1-5

CDR3: CASSPGGNEQFF
DNA: TGTGCCAGCAGCCCAGGGGGGAATGAGCAGTTCTTC
V: TRBV9
D: -
size: -
length: 12
J: TRBJ2-1

CDR3: CASSPGTDNEQFF
DNA: TGTGCCAGCAGCCCCGGGACAGACAATGAGCAGTTCTTC
V: TRBV7-9
D: TRBD1
size: -
length: 13
J: TRBJ2-1

CDR3: CAWMARINEQFF
DNA: TGTGCCTGGATGGCTCGGATTAATGAGCAGTTCTTC
V: TRBV30
D: -
size: -
length: 12
J: TRBJ2-1

CDR3: CASTLHYEQYF
DNA: TGTGCCAGCACCCTACACTACGAGCAGTACTTC
V: TRBV6-1
D: -
size: -
length: 11
J: TRBJ2-7

CDR3: CASSLVGGNEQFF
DNA: TGTGCCAGCAGCTTAGTGGGCGGTAATGAGCAGTTCTTC
V: TRBV7-2
D: -
size: -
length: 13
J: TRBJ2-1

CDR3: CASRGASGYEQYF
DNA: TGTGCCAGCAGGGGAGCTAGCGGGTATGAGCAGTACTTC
V: TRBV11-2
D: TRBD2
size: -
length: 13
J: TRBJ2-7

CDR3: CASSSLGADDTQYF
DNA: TGTGCCAGCAGCTCCCTCGGGGCGGATGATACGCAGTATTTT
V: TRBV13
D: -
size: -
length: 14
J: TRBJ2-3

CDR3: CASRSSLQETQYF
DNA: TGTGCCAGCAGGTCTAGCCTGCAAGAGACCCAGTACTTC
V: TRBV2
D: -
size: -
length: 13
J: TRBJ2-5

CDR3: CASSPPGFYEQYF
DNA: TGTGCCAGCTCTCCCCCAGGGTTCTACGAGCAGTACTTC
V: TRBV18
D: -
size: once
length: 13
J: TRBJ2-7